A single sample gave rise to the 23 T cell receptor beta chains below, sequenced in a study of vaccination and CD4 T cells after COVID-19. Antigen specificity for these receptors is unknown. Treatment defined: approximately 11-day PBMC culture with coronavirus spike peptide pools or control peptides (ViraFEST assay). The unexposed donor provided CD4+ T cells, which were taken before the COVID-19 pandemic (2011-2018). At the Johns Hopkins FTIC core, DNA taken from cultured CD4+ T cells was sequenced by way of the Oncomine TCR Beta short-read assay. TCRdb ran MiXCR on the PCR reads and lists one entry per CDR3 protein. The sample consists of thousands of distinct CDR3 sequences, just under 30% of them appearing once. Sample: CD4+ T cells from blood, cultured in vitro. These receptor sequences come from a human donor in good health.

J is TRBJ2-6 and V is TRBV2, with no clear D. V was clipped by 6 bases and J by 3 bases, with 9 bases between them. The length of the CDR3 is 14 residues. Germline V CDR1 and CDR2: SNHLY, FYNNEI. The CDR3 region is CASRAGFGANVLTF. The DNA of the CDR3 is TGTGCCAGCAGAGCCGGGTTTGGGGCCAACGTCCTGACTTTC.

The chain has TRBV20-1 and TRBJ1-6, with D tentatively TRBD1 (5 bases). The CDR3 is 13 amino acids. V was shortened by 2 bases and J by 7 bases, with 9 bases between the two germline ends. Germline V lookup: CDR1 DFQATT, CDR2 SNEGSKA (reference sequence). The CDR3 sequence is CSARRQGNSPLHF. Written as DNA, the CDR3 is TGCAGTGCTAGAAGGCAGGGAAATTCACCCCTCCACTTT.

This clonotype showed up just a few times. This chain's CDR3 is CATSGGGNQPQHF. DNA for the CDR3: TGTGCCACCAGTGGGGGGGGGAATCAGCCCCAGCATTTT. The chain combines TRBV24-1 with TRBJ1-5; D is perhaps TRBD1 (5 bases). V was clipped by 5 bases and J by 4 bases, with 8 bases between them. CDR3 length: 13 residues. The germline CDR1 and CDR2 sequences are KGHDR and SFDVKD.

V and J are TRBV20-1 and TRBJ2-3, with D maybe TRBD1 (7 bases). Germline CDR1 reads DFQATT; CDR2 reads SNEGSKA (reference sequence). The CDR3 totals 16 residues. V lost 1 base, J lost 4 bases, and 18 bases lay in between. The CDR3 nucleotides are TGCAGTGCTAGAGGTCTGGACGGCAGGGGGGCAGATACGCAGTATTTT. Translated: CSARGLDGRGADTQYF.

J is TRBJ2-5 and V is TRBV4-2; 7 nucleotides align to TRBD1. Per germline, CDR1 LGHNA and CDR2 YNFKEQ. The V gene end was trimmed by 1 base and the J gene end by 2 bases; junction bases not matched to a gene: 1. CDR3 length: 14 amino acids. The CDR3 region has the DNA TGTGCCAGCAGCCAAGGGACAGGACAAGAGACCCAGTACTTC. Protein sequence: CASSQGTGQETQYF.

This rearrangement joins TRBV6-1 to TRBJ2-2; D uncertain. Trimming removed 8 bases at V and 8 bases at J, with 15 bases between. Germline loops: CDR1 MNHNS, CDR2 SASEGT. This CDR3 region has 13 residues. The CDR3 sequence is CASYLRTEGELFF. CDR3 sequence (DNA): TGTGCCAGCTATCTCCGGACGGAGGGGGAGCTGTTTTTT.

This clonotype is medium-sized. The rearrangement joins TRBV7-2 to TRBJ1-1, with D possibly matching TRBD1 (5 bases). Per the germline V gene, CDR1 is SGHTA and CDR2 is FQGNSA. This CDR3 spans 16 amino acids. Trimming cost V 3 bases and J 3 bases, with 17 bases left between them. Here the CDR3 DNA reads TGTGCCAGCAGCTTTCTAGTGGGGCCAGGTGACACTGAAGCTTTCTTT. This codes for CASSFLVGPGDTEAFF.

This clonotype showed up just a few times. V gene TRBV6-2 or TRBV6-3 combines with J gene TRBJ2-2, with a weak D call TRBD1 (5 bases). Germline values: CDR1 MNHEY, CDR2 SVGEGT. Trimming took off 11 bases at V and 7 bases at J, with 14 bases between the two ends. This CDR3 spans 12 amino acids. Here the CDR3 reads CAGKKDSGELFF. CDR3 nucleotides: TGTGCCGGGAAAAAAGACAGCGGGGAGCTGTTTTTT.

In DNA form, the CDR3 reads TGTGCCAGCAGCTTAGGGTCGGGATATCAGCCCCAGCATTTT. This codes for CASSLGSGYQPQHF. The chain links TRBV7-2 to TRBJ1-5; no definite D call. The germline V gene has CDR1 SGHTA and CDR2 FQGNSA. Deletions cut 1 base from V and 5 bases from J, with 9 bases between. This CDR3 has 14 residues.

This clonotype was seen a few times. V is TRBV20-1 and J is TRBJ1-1; D perhaps matches TRBD1 (6 bases). Germline CDR1 and CDR2: DFQATT and SNEGSKA (reference sequence). CDR3 length: 13 amino acids. Trimming took off 5 bases at V and 3 bases at J, with 13 bases between the two ends. In nucleotides, the CDR3 is TGCAGTGCTCTTTCTACAGGGTACACTGAAGCTTTCTTT. It translates to CSALSTGYTEAFF.

This clonotype was observed a handful of times. The V gene is TRBV7-6, the J gene TRBJ1-2, with a possible D match to TRBD1 (5 bases). Trimming removed 3 bases from V and 4 bases from J, with 12 bases in between. Germline values: CDR1 SGHVS, CDR2 FNYEAQ. This CDR3 region has 14 residues. CDR3 sequence (DNA): TGTGCCAGCAGCTTGGGGGACGGGGCCTATGGCTACACCTTC. Translation: CASSLGDGAYGYTF.

This clonotype was observed a handful of times. The chain joins TRBV7-2 to TRBJ1-1; D not resolved. Between the trimmed V and J ends, which lost 1 base and 2 bases, there was a span of 8 bases. The CDR3 is 14 residues long. Germline assignment: CDR1 SGHTA and CDR2 FQGNSA. CDR3 amino acids: CASSLVEVNTEAFF. CDR3 nucleotide sequence: TGTGCCAGCAGCTTAGTAGAAGTAAACACTGAAGCTTTCTTT. The full variable domain, with the rest looked up from reference TRBV7-2 and TRBJ1-1, is GAGVSQSPSNKVTEKGKDVELRCDPISGHTALYWYRQSLGQGLEFLIYFQGNSAPDKSGLPSDRFSAERTGGSVSTLTIQRTQQEDSAVYLCASSLVEVNTEAFFGQGTRLTVV.

The J gene is TRBJ2-5, the V gene TRBV25-1; 8 bases are shared with TRBD1. The germline CDR1 and CDR2 sequences are MGHDK and SYGVNS. This CDR3 region has 15 residues. With V trimmed by 2 bases and J by 5 bases, 7 bases remained unmatched. The CDR3 loop is CASSESGTGGETQYF. The CDR3 region has the DNA TGTGCCAGCAGTGAAAGTGGGACAGGAGGGGAGACCCAGTACTTC.

This clonotype came up a few times. This chain uses TRBV6-1 with TRBJ1-5; tentatively, D is TRBD1 (5 bases). Trimming pared 5 bases from V and 1 base from J, leaving 12 bases between. The CDR3 length is 15 residues. Germline V gives CDR1 MNHNS, CDR2 SASEGT. Here the CDR3 reads CASSRQGVSNQPQHF. Written as DNA, the CDR3 is TGTGCCAGCAGTAGGCAGGGAGTGAGCAATCAGCCCCAGCATTTT.

V and J are TRBV6-1 and TRBJ2-3; 10 bases line up with TRBD2. Trimming at V came to 6 bases and at J to 6 bases, leaving 9 bases not matched to a gene. Per the germline V gene, CDR1 is MNHNS and CDR2 is SASEGT. The CDR3 runs to 15 residues. The chain's CDR3 is CASSKLAGVRDTQYF. The CDR3 nucleotides read TGTGCCAGCAGCAAGCTAGCGGGGGTTCGGGATACGCAGTATTTT.

A few counts support this clonotype. The gene calls are TRBV6-5 and TRBJ1-1; no reliable D call. The germline gives CDR1 MNHEY, CDR2 SVGAGI. The CDR3 length is 13 residues. Deletions cut 2 bases from V and 5 bases from J, with 9 bases between. The DNA of the CDR3 is TGTGCCAGCAGTTACGGGGTGAGAACTGAAGCTTTCTTT. Translated, it gives CASSYGVRTEAFF.

The J gene is TRBJ2-1, the V gene TRBV6-1, with TRBD2 identical over 9 bases. The CDR3 extends over 15 amino acids. The germline V gene has CDR1 MNHNS and CDR2 SASEGT. Trimming cost V 3 bases and J 6 bases; bases outside gene matches: 6. This CDR3 is CASSEISGGFNEQFF. The DNA for the CDR3 is TGTGCCAGCAGTGAGATTAGCGGGGGCTTCAATGAGCAGTTCTTC.

A few counts support this clonotype. The chain uses TRBV6-4 and TRBJ2-3; 8 bases fit TRBD2. Trimming at V came to 6 bases and at J to 2 bases, leaving 1 base not matched to a gene. Germline values: CDR1 MRHNA, CDR2 SNTAGT. The CDR3 length is 13 residues. The DNA for the CDR3 is TGTGCCAGCAGCGGGGGGGCCACAGATACGCAGTATTTT. It is translated as CASSGGATDTQYF.

This chain uses TRBV23-1 with TRBJ1-1, with a possible D match to TRBD1 (6 bases). TRBV23-1 falls under the ORF class, with uncertain function. Trimming shortened V by 4 bases and J by 5 bases, and 11 bases separated the two germline ends. The CDR3 is 13 amino acids. In DNA, the CDR3 is TGCGCCAGCAGTCTGGGGGGCGAGACTGAAGCTTTCTTT. Translating it yields CASSLGGETEAFF.

This clonotype has a handful of counts. The V gene is TRBV19, the J gene TRBJ2-4; either TRBD1 or TRBD2 may supply D (5 bases each). Germline CDR1 reads LNHDA; CDR2 reads SQIVND (reference sequence). The CDR3 runs to 13 residues. Trimming took off 3 bases at V and 11 bases at J, with 14 bases between the two ends. The CDR3, as DNA: TGTGCCAGTAGTATGGGGGTATCGATCGTTCAGTACTTC. Translated, it gives CASSMGVSIVQYF.

The chain joins TRBV2 to TRBJ2-5, with TRBD2 matching 12 bases. V dropped 6 bases and J dropped 3; count of bases not matched to a gene: 8. CDR1 is SNHLY and CDR2 is FYNNEI in the germline V gene. The CDR3 consists of 16 residues. CDR3 sequence: CASSGLAGRKEETQYF. CDR3 nucleotides: TGTGCCAGCAGCGGACTAGCGGGGCGAAAAGAAGAGACCCAGTACTTC.

The chain has TRBV7-6 and TRBJ2-7; tentative D call: TRBD2 (5 bases). In germline, CDR1 is SGHVS, CDR2 FNYEAQ. This CDR3 comprises 14 residues. V was clipped by 1 base and J by 3 bases, with 10 bases between them. CDR3 nucleotides: TGTGCCAGCAGCTTAGGTCCGGGAAGCTACGAGCAGTACTTC. It specifies CASSLGPGSYEQYF.

There are a few counts of this clonotype. This rearrangement joins TRBV6-5 to TRBJ2-3; D not resolved. Germline V gene lookup returns CDR1 MNHEY and CDR2 SVGAGI. The CDR3 totals 16 residues. V shed 0 bases and J shed 0 bases, with 10 bases lying between them. The CDR3 sequence: CASSYSRPTSTDTQYF. In DNA form, the CDR3 reads TGTGCCAGCAGTTACTCGCGGCCGACAAGCACAGATACGCAGTATTTT.